The sample holds a few counts of the clone carrying this T cell receptor (beta chain). The target antigen is unknown. This record comes from a study of identical twins. Template switching (which added a universal primer site) was used, and cDNA carried unique molecular identifiers. TCRdb reprocessed the 5' RACE reads via MiXCR and lists one record per CDR3 protein. This table has 1,800,000 or so distinct CDR3 sequences, 25% to 35% appearing once. The study's findings and limits: With monozygotic twins, out-of-frame TCR alpha sharing exceeded what models estimated.

This receptor was obtained from a newborn girl in good health. Sequencing was done on a sample of cord blood.

The chain's CDR3 is CASSDTTNSPLHF. CDR3 DNA: TGTGCCAGCAGCGACACAACCAATTCACCCCTCCACTTT. The chain uses TRBV3-1 and TRBJ1-6; no firm D call. Germline V gene lookup returns CDR1 LGHDT and CDR2 YNNKEL (reference sequence). The CDR3 is 13 amino acids. The V end was cut by 5 bases, the J end by 7 bases, with 9 bases between.